This entry is about one TCR beta chain. The length of the CDR3 is 15 residues. V gave up 4 bases and J gave up 4 bases, with 16 bases separating them. Germline CDR1 reads LGHDT; CDR2 reads YNNKEL (reference sequence). Alongside a J-beta primer mix, a sample-barcoded 5' primer served in a second PCR lasting 7 to 11 cycles. One entry per CDR3 protein, called by TCRdb with MiXCR from the 5' RACE reads. The sample records some 940,000 distinct CDR3 sequences, 25% to 35% being singletons. The data derive from a study of blood T cells in healthy people across ages. This sample also appeared in a second study, on T cells of mothers and their children.

The genes are TRBV3-1 and TRBJ2-5; perhaps D is TRBD1 or TRBD2 (5 bases each). The origin of this receptor is a woman in her forties in good health. The sequenced sample was blood. For the CDR3, the DNA is TGTGCCAGCAGCCCTACCATGACGAGGGGAGAGACCCAGTACTTC. It yields the protein CASSPTMTRGETQYF.